One and the same sample provided the 21 T cell receptor beta chains below, sequenced in a study of T cells after yellow fever vaccination. MiXCR, run by TCRdb on the 5' RACE reads, gives a single entry per CDR3 protein. The sample lists some 240,000 distinct CDR3 sequences, around 3.5% seen once, with around 19% in the top ten. The sample consisted of PBMCs, taken 15 days after the yellow fever booster vaccination. These receptors all come from a man aged 18-30 years who received the YFV17D yellow fever vaccine.

The sample holds many counts of this clonotype. This chain connects TRBV29-1 to TRBJ2-5; TRBD2 is a possible D gene (6 bases). Trimming took off 2 bases at V and 5 bases at J, with 18 bases between the two ends. This CDR3 has 15 residues. Germline lookup yields CDR1 SQVTM and CDR2 ANQGSEA. CDR3 in DNA: TGCAGCGTTGAAAGAGGCCGGGGCGGGATGGAGACCCAGTACTTC. It specifies CSVERGRGGMETQYF.

This clonotype was detected ten times or more. V gene TRBV7-2 combines with J gene TRBJ2-5; D tentatively fits TRBD1 or TRBD2 (6 bases each). The germline V gene has CDR1 SGHTA and CDR2 FQGNSA. With 1 base removed from V and 2 bases from J, the gap between germline ends came to 14 bases. The CDR3 totals 16 residues. CDR3 amino acids: CASSLVRGARQETQYF. DNA of the CDR3: TGTGCCAGCAGCTTAGTTAGGGGGGCGCGACAAGAGACCCAGTACTTC.

This chain connects TRBV2 to TRBJ1-5; D unresolved. Germline V gene sequence: CDR1 SNHLY, CDR2 FYNNEI. This CDR3 spans 13 amino acids. With 7 bases removed from V and 4 bases from J, the gap between germline ends came to 11 bases. The CDR3 protein is CASKGDNNQPQHF. The CDR3 DNA reads TGTGCCAGCAAAGGCGACAATAATCAGCCCCAGCATTTT.

This clonotype was observed many times. The V and J genes are TRBV4-1 and TRBJ2-7; 8 bases line up with TRBD2. Germline V gene data show CDR1 as MGHRA and CDR2 as YSYEKL. The CDR3 is 16 amino acids. V trimming: 0 bases; J trimming: 4 bases; junction bases outside the gene matches: 8. The CDR3 coding sequence is TGCGCCAGCAGCCAAGATTGGGGACTAGGCACGTACGAGCAGTACTTC. Its protein product is CASSQDWGLGTYEQYF.

This clonotype was counted at least ten times. The V and J genes are TRBV6-6 and TRBJ2-7; 7 positions match TRBD1. The length of the CDR3 is 13 residues. Germline CDR1 MNHNY, CDR2 SVGAGI (reference sequence). The V and J ends lost 5 bases and 7 bases, in that order; junction bases with no gene match: 8. CDR3 sequence (DNA): TGTGCCAGCAGTCACCGACAGGGTGAAGAGCAGTACGTC. Amino acids: CASSHRQGEEQYV.

This clonotype was seen repeatedly, ten times or more. The chain employs TRBV6-2 or TRBV6-3 and TRBJ2-1; no reliable D call. The CDR3 sequence is 13 residues long. The germline V and J ends were trimmed by 2 bases and 6 bases, with 8 bases remaining between them. Germline lookup yields CDR1 MNHEY and CDR2 SVGEGT. The CDR3 region has the DNA TGTGCCAGCAGTTACGAGTACTTCAATGAGCAGTTCTTC. Translated, it gives CASSYEYFNEQFF.

This clonotype has at least ten counts. This chain joins TRBV20-1 and TRBJ1-5; 9 positions agree with TRBD1. The CDR3 has 13 amino acids. From germline, CDR1 is DFQATT and CDR2 SNEGSKA (reference sequence). V was pared by 7 bases and J by 5 bases, with 6 bases of the junction left unmatched. CDR3 sequence reads: CSGTGDPHQPQHF. For the CDR3, the DNA is TGCAGTGGGACAGGGGACCCTCATCAGCCCCAGCATTTT.

This clonotype was counted at least ten times. This sequence joins TRBV12-3 or TRBV12-4 and TRBJ1-1; D might be TRBD1 (6 bases). CDR3 size: 14 residues. Trimming removed 10 bases from V and 4 bases from J, with 19 bases in between. CDR3: CATTNREGGTEAFF. CDR3 coding DNA: TGTGCCACCACTAACAGGGAGGGAGGCACTGAAGCTTTCTTT.

This clonotype was found many times. The rearrangement links TRBV7-2 to TRBJ2-5, with TRBD2 matching 14 bases. The CDR3 covers 18 residues. After removal of 5 bases from V and 6 bases from J, the junction contained 14 bases not matched to a gene. Germline assignment: CDR1 SGHTA and CDR2 FQGNSA. The CDR3 DNA is TGTGCCAGCAGCCCGCCGACTAGCGGGGGGGACTACAAGAAGACCCAGTACTTC. Translating gives CASSPPTSGGDYKKTQYF.

This clonotype was counted ten times or more. The chain joins TRBV5-6 to TRBJ2-1; D unclear. This CDR3 has 11 residues. V was cut by 4 bases and J by 7 bases, with 6 bases left in between. From germline, CDR1 is SGHDT and CDR2 YYEEEE. The CDR3 coding sequence is TGTGCCAGCAGCAATTTAAATGAGCAGTTCTTC. Translated: CASSNLNEQFF.

This clonotype appeared many times. The V call is TRBV12-3 or TRBV12-4, the J call TRBJ2-7; D is uncertain. Trimming took 6 bases from V and 6 from J, leaving 12 bases between them. The CDR3 covers 12 residues. In DNA, the CDR3 is TGTGCCAGCAGCCCAGAACAAGGCGAGCAGTACTTC. Protein sequence: CASSPEQGEQYF.

This chain joins TRBV7-9 and TRBJ1-2; a weak D match, TRBD1 (6 bases). The V gene lost 2 bases and the J gene lost 3 bases, with 16 bases spanning the gap. Germline V gene lookup returns CDR1 SEHNR and CDR2 FQNEAQ (reference sequence). The CDR3 extends over 16 amino acids. CDR3 sequence: CASSLPKTGADYGYTF. CDR3 nucleotide sequence: TGTGCCAGCAGCTTACCCAAGACAGGCGCCGACTATGGCTACACCTTC.

There are many counts of this clonotype. The CDR3 DNA reads as TGTGCCAGCAGCACCGGACAGGGGTTGGGCGAGCAGTACGTC. This encodes CASSTGQGLGEQYV. The chain couples TRBV5-4 to TRBJ2-7; the match to TRBD1 covers 9 bases. The CDR3 is 14 residues long. V dropped 4 bases and J dropped 6; count of bases not matched to a gene: 8. Looked up from germline, CDR1 is SGHNT and CDR2 is YYREEE (reference sequence).

In this sample, this clonotype turned up many times. The gene calls are TRBV20-1 and TRBJ2-7; D remains unclear. Germline V lookup: CDR1 DFQATT, CDR2 SNEGSKA (reference sequence). V was trimmed by 3 bases and J by 3 bases, leaving 9 bases between them. The CDR3 contains 12 residues. CDR3 residues: CSASTTSYEQYV. CDR3 nucleotide sequence: TGCAGTGCTAGCACAACAAGCTACGAGCAGTACGTC.

This clonotype appeared many times. The rearrangement links TRBV6-5 to TRBJ2-7; maybe TRBD1 (5 bases). V dropped 6 bases and J dropped 5 bases, with 14 bases sitting between them. Germline assignment: CDR1 MNHEY and CDR2 SVGAGI. CDR3 size: 13 residues. CDR3 nucleotides: TGTGCCAGCAGAAAAATAGACAGCCACGAGCAGTACTTC. This gives the protein CASRKIDSHEQYF.

This clonotype was observed a few times. The chain combines TRBV27 with TRBJ2-3; 9 nucleotides align to TRBD2. There are 15 residues in the CDR3. Germline assignment: CDR1 MNHEY and CDR2 SMNVEV (reference sequence). The J segment lost 5 bases and the V segment lost 2 bases, leaving 5 bases of the junction unmatched. In nucleotides, the CDR3 is TGTGCCAGCAGTTTAGGGACTAGCCCCGTAGATACGCAGTATTTT. Translation gives CASSLGTSPVDTQYF.

In its sample, this clonotype was seen many times. V usage is TRBV20-1 and J usage is TRBJ1-6; tentatively, D is TRBD1 (5 bases). The germline CDR1 and CDR2 sequences are DFQATT and SNEGSKA (reference sequence). This CDR3 has 17 amino acids. The V end was cut by 1 base, the J end by 0 bases, with 13 bases between. DNA for the CDR3: TGCAGTGCTAGAGCCCTGGGGGGGAGCTCCTATAATTCACCCCTCCACTTT. Translation gives CSARALGGSSYNSPLHF.

At least ten counts were recorded for this clonotype. This chain connects TRBV5-4 to TRBJ2-1; no definite D call. CDR1 and CDR2 (germline): SGHNT, YYREEE (reference sequence). The CDR3 covers 13 residues. V lost 0 bases to trimming and J lost 8 bases, with 9 bases between them. The CDR3 nucleotides read TGTGCCAGCAGCTTGGACTCTGGGGATGAGCAGTTCTTC. This codes for CASSLDSGDEQFF.

This clonotype was seen ten or more times. The rearrangement uses TRBV5-5 and TRBJ2-2; D possibly corresponds to TRBD1 (5 bases). The V end lost 3 bases, the J end lost 7 bases, and 16 bases lay between the germline ends. CDR1 SGHKS and CDR2 YYEKEE come from the germline V gene (reference sequence). This CDR3 has 15 residues. In nucleotides, the CDR3 is TGTGCCAGCAGCTCTTTGGGGCGCAGTATCGGGGAGCTGTTTTTT. Translated: CASSSLGRSIGELFF.

This clonotype came up many times. The chain links TRBV7-9 to TRBJ2-7; 9 nucleotides match TRBD1. Looked up from germline, CDR1 is SEHNR and CDR2 is FQNEAQ (reference sequence). With 5 bases clipped from V and 6 bases from J, the junction kept 2 bases outside the gene matches. CDR3 length equals 12 residues. CDR3 protein: CASSTGGGEQYV. CDR3 in DNA: TGTGCCAGCAGCACAGGGGGCGGCGAGCAGTACGTC.

Worth noting for this clonotype: This may come from a read error, since a much larger clone is one base off. The rearrangement joins TRBV5-1 to TRBJ2-5, with D perhaps matching TRBD2 (7 bases). Trimming took 6 bases from V and 5 from J, leaving 20 bases between them. This CDR3 has 15 amino acids. Germline-derived CDR1 and CDR2 are SGHRS and YFSETQ. CDR3 DNA: TGCGCCAGCATTCCGGGACGGGGGGCGCGGGAGACCCAGTACTTC. The encoded protein is CASIPGRGARETQYF.